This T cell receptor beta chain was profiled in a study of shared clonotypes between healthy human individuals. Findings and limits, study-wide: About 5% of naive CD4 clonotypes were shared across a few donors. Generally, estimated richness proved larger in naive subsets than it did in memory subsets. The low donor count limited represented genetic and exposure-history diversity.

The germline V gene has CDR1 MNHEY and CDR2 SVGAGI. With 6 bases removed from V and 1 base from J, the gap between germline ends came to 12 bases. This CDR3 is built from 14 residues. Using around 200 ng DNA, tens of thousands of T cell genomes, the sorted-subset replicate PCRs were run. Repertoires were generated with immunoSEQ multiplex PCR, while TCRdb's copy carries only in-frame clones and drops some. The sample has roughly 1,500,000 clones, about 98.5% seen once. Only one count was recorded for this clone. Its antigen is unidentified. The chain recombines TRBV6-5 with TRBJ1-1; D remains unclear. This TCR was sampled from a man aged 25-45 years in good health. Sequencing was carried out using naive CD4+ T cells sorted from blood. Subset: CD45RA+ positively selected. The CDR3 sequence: CASSPLPSNTEAFF. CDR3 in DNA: TGTGCCAGCAGCCCTCTCCCGTCGAACACTGAAGCTTTCTTT.